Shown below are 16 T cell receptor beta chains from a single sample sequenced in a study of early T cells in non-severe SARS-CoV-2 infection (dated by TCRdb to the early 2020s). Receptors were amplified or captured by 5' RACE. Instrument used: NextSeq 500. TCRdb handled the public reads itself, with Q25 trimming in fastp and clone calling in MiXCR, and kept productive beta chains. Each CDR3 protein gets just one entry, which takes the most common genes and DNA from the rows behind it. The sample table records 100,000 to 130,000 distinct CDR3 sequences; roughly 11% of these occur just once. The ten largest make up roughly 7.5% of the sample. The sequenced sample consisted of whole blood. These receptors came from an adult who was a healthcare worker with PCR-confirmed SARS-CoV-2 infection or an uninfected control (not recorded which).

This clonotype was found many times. The CDR3 sequence is CASSQVEGRKEKLFF. In DNA, the CDR3 is TGTGCCAGCAGCCAAGTGGAGGGTAGAAAAGAAAAACTGTTTTTT. V gene TRBV3-1 combines with J gene TRBJ1-4, with D unclear. Trimming stripped 1 base from V and 8 bases from J, with 14 bases between. This CDR3 has 15 residues. In germline, CDR1 is LGHDT, CDR2 YNNKEL (reference sequence).

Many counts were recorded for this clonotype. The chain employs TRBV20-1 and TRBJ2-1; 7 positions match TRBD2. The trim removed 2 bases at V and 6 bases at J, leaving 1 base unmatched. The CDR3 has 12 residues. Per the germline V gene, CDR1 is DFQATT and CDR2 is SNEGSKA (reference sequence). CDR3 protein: CSARLAANEQFF. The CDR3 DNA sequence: TGCAGTGCTAGACTAGCGGCCAATGAGCAGTTCTTC.

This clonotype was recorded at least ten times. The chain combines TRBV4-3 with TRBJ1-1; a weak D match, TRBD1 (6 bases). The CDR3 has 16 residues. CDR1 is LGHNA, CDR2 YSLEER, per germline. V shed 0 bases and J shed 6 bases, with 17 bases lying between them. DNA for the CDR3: TGCGCCAGCAGCCAAGATCGTCAGGGGATGAAGTCTGAAGCTTTCTTT. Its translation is CASSQDRQGMKSEAFF.

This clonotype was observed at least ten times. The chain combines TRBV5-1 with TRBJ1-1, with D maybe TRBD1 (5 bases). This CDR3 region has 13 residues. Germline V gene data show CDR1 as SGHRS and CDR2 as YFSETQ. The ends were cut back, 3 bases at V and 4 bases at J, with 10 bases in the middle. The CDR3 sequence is CASSSQGSTEAFF. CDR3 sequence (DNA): TGCGCCAGCAGCTCTCAGGGATCCACTGAAGCTTTCTTT.

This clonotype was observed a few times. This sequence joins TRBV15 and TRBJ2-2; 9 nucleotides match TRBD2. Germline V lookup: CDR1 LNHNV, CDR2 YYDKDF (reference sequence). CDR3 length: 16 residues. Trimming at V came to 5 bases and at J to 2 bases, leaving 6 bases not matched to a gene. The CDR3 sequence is CATSGGREGNTGELFF. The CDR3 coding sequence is TGTGCCACCAGCGGGGGGCGGGAGGGAAACACCGGGGAGCTGTTTTTT.

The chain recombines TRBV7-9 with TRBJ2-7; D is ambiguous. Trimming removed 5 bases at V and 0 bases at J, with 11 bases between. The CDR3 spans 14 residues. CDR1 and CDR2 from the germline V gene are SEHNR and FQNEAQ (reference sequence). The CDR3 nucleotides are TGTGCCAGCAGCGAGCCTAGTATCTCCTACGAGCAGTACTTC. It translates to CASSEPSISYEQYF. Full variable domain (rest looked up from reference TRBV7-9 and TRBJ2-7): DTGVSQNPRHKITKRGQNVTFRCDPISEHNRLYWYRQTLGQGPEFLTYFQNEAQLEKSRLLSDRFSAERPKGSFSTLEIQRTEQGDSAMYLCASSEPSISYEQYFGPGTRLTVT.

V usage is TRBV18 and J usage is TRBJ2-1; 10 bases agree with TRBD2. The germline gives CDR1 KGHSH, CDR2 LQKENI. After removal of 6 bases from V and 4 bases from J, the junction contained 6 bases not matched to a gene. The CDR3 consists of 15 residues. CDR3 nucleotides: TGTGCCAGCTCCCAAGGGACTAGCGCTTACAATGAGCAGTTCTTC. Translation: CASSQGTSAYNEQFF.

The DNA of the CDR3 is TGTGCCAGCACACCGGGACTAGCGGGAGCCTTTTTCACGGATACGCAGTATTTT. It yields the protein CASTPGLAGAFFTDTQYF. The V gene is TRBV7-9, the J gene TRBJ2-3; TRBD2 matches 14 bases. J was trimmed by 6 bases and V by 7 bases; bases with no gene match: 15. This CDR3 is built from 18 residues. The germline V gene has CDR1 SEHNR and CDR2 FQNEAQ (reference sequence).

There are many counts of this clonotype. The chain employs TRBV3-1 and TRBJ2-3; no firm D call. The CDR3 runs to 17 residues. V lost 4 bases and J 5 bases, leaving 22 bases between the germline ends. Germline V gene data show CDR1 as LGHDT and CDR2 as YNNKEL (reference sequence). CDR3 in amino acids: CASSPLGNPGLGDTQYF. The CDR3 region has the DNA TGTGCCAGCAGCCCCTTGGGGAACCCGGGCCTTGGAGATACGCAGTATTTT.

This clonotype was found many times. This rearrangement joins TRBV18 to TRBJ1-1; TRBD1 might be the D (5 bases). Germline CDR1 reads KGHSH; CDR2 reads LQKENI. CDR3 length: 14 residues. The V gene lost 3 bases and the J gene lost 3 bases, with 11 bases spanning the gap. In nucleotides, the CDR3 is TGTGCCAGCTCACCCCTGGGGCGTGACACTGAAGCTTTCTTT. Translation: CASSPLGRDTEAFF.

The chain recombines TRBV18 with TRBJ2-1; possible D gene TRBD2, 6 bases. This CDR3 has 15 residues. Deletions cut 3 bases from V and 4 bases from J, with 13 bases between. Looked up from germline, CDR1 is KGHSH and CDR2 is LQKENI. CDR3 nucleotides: TGTGCCAGCTCACCCAATAGCGGACGATACAATGAGCAGTTCTTC. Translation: CASSPNSGRYNEQFF.

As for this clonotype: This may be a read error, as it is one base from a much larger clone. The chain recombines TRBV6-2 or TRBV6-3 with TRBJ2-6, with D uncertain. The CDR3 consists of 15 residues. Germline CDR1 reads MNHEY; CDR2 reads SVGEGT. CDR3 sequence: CACRPGLSGANVLTF. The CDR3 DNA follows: TGTGCCTGCAGGCCAGGATTGTCTGGGGCCAACGTCCTGACTTTC.

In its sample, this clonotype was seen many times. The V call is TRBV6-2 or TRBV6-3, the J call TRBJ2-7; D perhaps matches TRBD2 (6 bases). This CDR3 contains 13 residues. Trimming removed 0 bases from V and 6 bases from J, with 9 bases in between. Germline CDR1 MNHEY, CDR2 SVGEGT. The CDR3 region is CASSYSIGGEQYF. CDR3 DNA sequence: TGTGCCAGCAGTTACTCGATCGGGGGCGAGCAGTACTTC.

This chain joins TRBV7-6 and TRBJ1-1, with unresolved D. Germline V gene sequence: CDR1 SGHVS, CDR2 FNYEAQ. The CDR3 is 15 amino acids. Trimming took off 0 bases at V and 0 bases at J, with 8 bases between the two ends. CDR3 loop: CASSLAAILNTEAFF. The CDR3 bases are TGTGCCAGCAGCTTAGCGGCAATCTTGAACACTGAAGCTTTCTTT.

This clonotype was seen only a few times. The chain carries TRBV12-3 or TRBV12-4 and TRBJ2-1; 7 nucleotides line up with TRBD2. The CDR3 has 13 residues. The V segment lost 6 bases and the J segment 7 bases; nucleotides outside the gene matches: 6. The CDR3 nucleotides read TGTGCCAGCAGACCAGCGGGACCGAATGAGCAGTTCTTC. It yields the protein CASRPAGPNEQFF.

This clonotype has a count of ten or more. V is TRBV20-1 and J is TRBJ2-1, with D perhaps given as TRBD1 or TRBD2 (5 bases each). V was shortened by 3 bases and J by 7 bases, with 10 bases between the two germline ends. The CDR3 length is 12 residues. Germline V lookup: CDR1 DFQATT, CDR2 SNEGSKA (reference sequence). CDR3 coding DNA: TGCAGTGCTAGGGGACCACGAAATGAGCAGTTCTTC. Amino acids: CSARGPRNEQFF.